The subject of this entry is one T cell receptor (beta chain). Its antigen is not identified. The junction had 4 bases not matched to a gene; V was cut back by 6 bases and J by 1 base. CDR3 length: 15 residues. Germline lookup yields CDR1 LNHDA and CDR2 SQIVND (reference sequence). The data are from a study of cytomegalovirus exposure and HLA in healthy donors. Study-wide results and limits: CMV antigen specificity of a few CMV-associated chains was confirmed in vitro. Sequences of the TCR beta chain were said to predict the HLA-A and HLA-B alleles of most subjects accurately.

PCR was performed using 60 Vbeta and 13 Jbeta primers. Sequencing used immunoSEQ multiplex PCR; TCRdb keeps in-frame clones, though not all of them. The repertoire holds 250,000 to 350,000 clones, with roughly 89% as singletons. Specimen: PBMCs. The TCR comes from a man aged 35 to 55 in good health and CMV-seropositive. The rearrangement uses TRBV19 and TRBJ1-5, with 9 nucleotides matching TRBD1. The DNA of the CDR3 is TGTGCCAGTAGGTGGGACAGGGCAAGCAATCAGCCCCAGCATTTT. This encodes CASRWDRASNQPQHF.